One and the same sample provided the 27 T cell receptor beta chains below, sequenced in a study of cytomegalovirus exposure and HLA in healthy donors. It was with 60 Vbeta and 13 Jbeta primers that the PCR ran. Using immunoSEQ multiplex PCR, the repertoire was profiled, and TCRdb retains in-frame clones only, with some absent. There are some 150,000 clones in the sample; over 65% occur only once, and around 2.3% lies in the top ten. The sequenced sample was PBMCs. The receptors were sampled from a man between 25 and 39 years old in good health and CMV-seronegative.

This rearrangement joins TRBV27 to TRBJ1-5; D uncertain. Germline lookup yields CDR1 MNHEY and CDR2 SMNVEV (reference sequence). The CDR3 totals 13 residues. V shed 2 bases and J shed 3 bases, with 5 bases lying between them. CDR3 bases: TGTGCCAGCAGTTTACAGGTCAATCAGCCCCAGCATTTT. Protein sequence: CASSLQVNQPQHF.

The CDR3 nucleotides are TGTGCCAGCAGCATCTCGGGGGTTGTTACTGAAGCTTTCTTT. This encodes CASSISGVVTEAFF. The rearrangement links TRBV6-5 to TRBJ1-1; TRBD1 might be the D (5 bases). Germline values: CDR1 MNHEY, CDR2 SVGAGI. V lost 6 bases and J 5 bases, leaving 16 bases between the germline ends. The CDR3 totals 14 residues.

This sequence joins TRBV28 and TRBJ1-6; 7 bases are a match to TRBD1. The CDR3 spans 14 residues. Germline CDR1 MDHEN, CDR2 SYDVKM. The V and J ends lost 2 bases and 5 bases, in that order; junction bases with no gene match: 0. The CDR3: CASSLGQDNSPLHF. In nucleotides, the CDR3 is TGTGCCAGCAGTTTAGGACAGGATAATTCACCCCTCCACTTT.

The V call is TRBV30, the J call TRBJ2-3; D unresolved. This CDR3 comprises 12 residues. V was pared by 0 bases and J by 5 bases, with 6 bases between. CDR1 and CDR2 (germline): GTSNPN, SVGIG (reference sequence). The CDR3 DNA is TGTGCCTGGAGTGTACGGAGAGATACGCAGTATTTT. As protein: CAWSVRRDTQYF. The variable domain in full, with the rest retrieved from reference TRBV30 and TRBJ2-3, is SQTIHQWPATLVQPVGSPLSLECTVEGTSNPNLYWYRQAAGRGLQLLFYSVGIGQISSEVPQNLSASRPQDRQFILSSKKLLLSDSGFYLCAWSVRRDTQYFGPGTRLTVL.

This chain connects TRBV6-1 to TRBJ2-5, with a weak D call TRBD1 (5 bases). From germline, CDR1 is MNHNS and CDR2 SASEGT. V shed 7 bases and J shed 5 bases, with 14 bases lying between them. This CDR3 region has 13 residues. The chain's CDR3 is CASNDRRGETQYF. CDR3 DNA sequence: TGTGCCAGCAACGACAGAAGGGGCGAGACCCAGTACTTC.

The chain uses TRBV7-9 and TRBJ2-7, with 8 bases aligning to TRBD1. The CDR3 spans 13 residues. V trimming: 5 bases; J trimming: 3 bases; junction bases outside the gene matches: 3. Germline lookup yields CDR1 SEHNR and CDR2 FQNEAQ (reference sequence). CDR3 coding DNA: TGTGCCAGCAGCCCCGGGACAGGCTACGAGCAGTACTTC. Its protein product is CASSPGTGYEQYF.

The rearrangement links TRBV28 to TRBJ1-5, with D unclear. The CDR3 runs to 12 residues. Germline V gives CDR1 MDHEN, CDR2 SYDVKM. The germline V and J ends were trimmed by 8 bases and 7 bases, with 12 bases remaining between them. In DNA form, the CDR3 reads TGTGCCAGCCTTACCCTAGGACAGCCCCAGCATTTT. Its translation is CASLTLGQPQHF.

This chain connects TRBV28 to TRBJ2-3; tentatively, D is TRBD2 (6 bases). V was shortened by 8 bases and J by 5 bases, with 14 bases between the two germline ends. CDR3 length: 13 residues. CDR1 is MDHEN, CDR2 SYDVKM, per germline. CDR3 in DNA: TGTGCCAGCGTCGGAGGCGGGGTAGATACGCAGTATTTT. This translates into CASVGGGVDTQYF.

The chain couples TRBV2 to TRBJ1-1, with 10 bases matching TRBD1. The CDR3 is made up of 15 amino acids. Unmatched junction bases numbered 5, after V lost 6 bases and J lost 1 base. Per germline, CDR1 SNHLY and CDR2 FYNNEI. CDR3: CASSLGQGRNTEAFF. The CDR3 DNA is TGTGCCAGCAGCTTGGGACAGGGGCGGAACACTGAAGCTTTCTTT.

The genes are TRBV2 and TRBJ1-6, with 7 bases matching TRBD1. CDR3 length: 14 amino acids. Germline lookup yields CDR1 SNHLY and CDR2 FYNNEI. V gave up 3 bases and J gave up 11 bases; unmatched junction bases: 7. This CDR3 reads CASSEGQISPPLHF. DNA of the CDR3: TGTGCCAGCAGTGAGGGACAGATCTCCCCACCCCTCCACTTT.

This chain links TRBV19 with TRBJ1-4, with D uncertain. Germline V CDR1 and CDR2: LNHDA, SQIVND (reference sequence). The CDR3 is made up of 15 amino acids. The ends were cut back, 2 bases at V and 8 bases at J, with 15 bases in the middle. The CDR3 here is CASSIMPTPREKLFF. In DNA, the CDR3 is TGTGCCAGTAGTATAATGCCGACCCCTAGGGAAAAACTGTTTTTT.

The chain couples TRBV27 to TRBJ2-7; possibly TRBD2 for D (7 bases). Trimming cost V 1 base and J 5 bases, with 18 bases left between them. Germline values: CDR1 MNHEY, CDR2 SMNVEV (reference sequence). This CDR3 spans 16 amino acids. The CDR3 reads CASSLYVVGGRNEQYF. The CDR3 DNA reads as TGTGCCAGCAGTTTATACGTAGTGGGGGGGCGGAACGAGCAGTACTTC.

The J gene is TRBJ1-1, the V gene TRBV15, with D tentatively TRBD1 (5 bases). CDR1 LNHNV and CDR2 YYDKDF come from the germline V gene (reference sequence). V lost 0 bases and J 5 bases, leaving 16 bases between the germline ends. This CDR3 has 16 residues. The DNA of the CDR3 is TGTGCCACCAGCAGAGACCGGGCAGGGCGAAGAACTGAAGCTTTCTTT. Translated, it gives CATSRDRAGRRTEAFF. Looking up the rest from reference TRBV15 and TRBJ1-1 gives the full variable domain: DAMVIQNPRYQVTQFGKPVTLSCSQTLNHNVMYWYQQKSSQAPKLLFHYYDKDFNNEADTPDNFQSRRPNTSFCFLDIRSPGLGDTAMYLCATSRDRAGRRTEAFFGQGTRLTVV.

The chain combines TRBV4-2 with TRBJ2-3; D is unclear. CDR1 and CDR2 (germline): LGHNA, YNFKEQ. Trimming removed 4 bases at V and 1 base at J, with 9 bases between. The CDR3 contains 14 residues. DNA of the CDR3: TGTGCCAGCAGCCCTACTGATGGCACAGATACGCAGTATTTT. The encoded protein is CASSPTDGTDTQYF.

The rearrangement links TRBV7-3 to TRBJ2-2; 7 nucleotides agree with TRBD1. Germline lookup yields CDR1 SGHTA and CDR2 FQGTGA. This CDR3 comprises 15 residues. The trim removed 5 bases at V and 5 bases at J, leaving 8 bases unmatched. The CDR3 bases are TGTGCCAGCAGCCTCGGGACAGTAAAAACCGGGGAGCTGTTTTTT. Residues: CASSLGTVKTGELFF. The variable domain in full, completed from reference TRBV7-3 and TRBJ2-2, reads GAGVSQTPSNKVTEKGKYVELRCDPISGHTALYWYRQSLGQGPEFLIYFQGTGAADDSGLPNDRFFAVRPEGSVSTLKIQRTERGDSAVYLCASSLGTVKTGELFFGEGSRLTVL.

This clone was counted only a few times. This chain uses TRBV9 with TRBJ2-5; D not resolved. The J call may be incorrect, as the DNA end agrees better with TRBJ2-7. The CDR3 length is 15 residues. Germline lookup yields CDR1 SGDLS and CDR2 YYNGEE. CDR3 loop: CASSVEQSTSYEQYF. Written as DNA, the CDR3 is TGTGCCAGCAGCGTAGAACAGTCTACCTCCTACGAGCAGTACTTC.

V and J are TRBV6-5 and TRBJ1-1; D is possibly TRBD1 (6 bases). Trimming removed 6 bases from V and 0 bases from J, with 14 bases in between. Germline CDR1 is MNHEY and CDR2 is SVGAGI. This CDR3 contains 15 residues. CDR3 nucleotide sequence: TGTGCCAGCAGGACGTCGGGACACATGAACACTGAAGCTTTCTTT. It yields the protein CASRTSGHMNTEAFF.

The chain couples TRBV5-1 to TRBJ2-3, with 7 bases lining up with TRBD1. V lost 4 bases, J lost 3 bases, and 5 bases stayed unmatched. The CDR3 sequence is 14 residues long. Looked up from germline, CDR1 is SGHRS and CDR2 is YFSETQ. The CDR3 spells CASSHRDSTDTQYF. The CDR3 region has the DNA TGCGCCAGCAGCCACCGGGACAGTACAGATACGCAGTATTTT. The variable domain in full, with the rest retrieved from reference TRBV5-1 and TRBJ2-3, is KAGVTQTPRYLIKTRGQQVTLSCSPISGHRSVSWYQQTPGQGLQFLFEYFSETQRNKGNFPGRFSGRQFSNSRSEMNVSTLELGDSALYLCASSHRDSTDTQYFGPGTRLTVL.

A note on this clone: Germline and junction disagree at one end, which may indicate a read error. CDR3 coding DNA: TGTGCTAGCAGCCCCCAGAGGGAGGAGACCCAGTACTTC. Its protein product is CASSPQREETQYF. The gene calls are TRBV7-7 and TRBJ2-5; maybe TRBD2 (5 bases). This CDR3 region has 13 residues. Germline CDR1 and CDR2: SSHAT and FNYEAQ (reference sequence). Variable domain in full (rest from reference TRBV7-7 and TRBJ2-5): GAGVSQSPRYKVTKRGQDVTLRCDPISSHATLYWYQQALGQGPEFLTYFNYEAQPDKSGLPSDRFSAERPEGSISTLTIQRTEQRDSAMYRCASSPQREETQYFGPGTRLLVL.

The chain couples TRBV6-5 to TRBJ1-1; 7 bases match TRBD1. Per germline, CDR1 MNHEY and CDR2 SVGAGI. The CDR3 runs 16 residues. Trimming at V came to 0 bases and at J to 7 bases, leaving 11 bases not matched to a gene. CDR3 in amino acids: CASSYSNTGVYCEAFF. As DNA, the CDR3 is TGTGCCAGCAGTTACTCGAATACAGGGGTGTATTGTGAAGCTTTCTTT.

The V gene is TRBV6-5, the J gene TRBJ1-3; the D gene is possibly TRBD1 (5 bases). Germline V gene data show CDR1 as MNHEY and CDR2 as SVGAGI. V was shortened by 2 bases and J by 0 bases, with 11 bases between the two germline ends. The CDR3 extends over 16 amino acids. The CDR3 DNA reads as TGTGCCAGCAGTTACACCAGGGTGAGCTCTGGAAACACCATATATTTT. This gives the protein CASSYTRVSSGNTIYF.

The chain combines TRBV7-2 with TRBJ2-1; 7 bases map to TRBD2. There are 16 residues in the CDR3. Germline V gives CDR1 SGHTA, CDR2 FQGNSA. V lost 0 bases and J lost 4; bases outside the gene matches: 6. The CDR3 loop reads CASSLAGGILYNEQFF. DNA for the CDR3: TGTGCCAGCAGCTTAGCGGGGGGGATACTTTACAATGAGCAGTTCTTC.

This rearrangement joins TRBV19 to TRBJ2-7, with 8 bases matching TRBD1. Germline V gene data show CDR1 as LNHDA and CDR2 as SQIVND (reference sequence). Trimming at V came to 1 base and at J to 3 bases, leaving 2 bases not matched to a gene. The CDR3 is made up of 14 amino acids. The CDR3 DNA reads as TGTGCCAGTAGTATAGGGACAGGGTTCTACGAGCAGTACTTC. This codes for CASSIGTGFYEQYF.

CDR3 loop: CASSLRDKTYEQYF. The DNA of the CDR3 is TGTGCCAGCAGCTTAAGGGACAAGACCTACGAGCAGTACTTC. V gene TRBV13 combines with J gene TRBJ2-7, with D perhaps matching TRBD1 (6 bases). Trimming took off 2 bases at V and 2 bases at J, with 10 bases between the two ends. This CDR3 has 14 amino acids. Germline V gene data show CDR1 as PRHDT and CDR2 as FYEKMQ (reference sequence).

The chain employs TRBV18 and TRBJ1-1, with D possibly matching TRBD1 (6 bases). CDR3 length: 15 amino acids. The germline V gene has CDR1 KGHSH and CDR2 LQKENI. The V end lost 1 base, the J end lost 1 base, and 10 bases lay between the germline ends. Here the CDR3 DNA reads TGTGCCAGCTCACCACGTGGGGGACAGAACACTGAAGCTTTCTTT. Its protein product is CASSPRGGQNTEAFF.

The CDR3 nucleotides are TGCAGCGTTGGATTCGGTCGCTACGAGCAGTACTTC. Translation gives CSVGFGRYEQYF. The chain recombines TRBV29-1 with TRBJ2-7, with D uncertain. V was pared by 4 bases and J by 3 bases, with 10 bases between. The CDR3 consists of 12 residues. Looked up from germline, CDR1 is SQVTM and CDR2 is ANQGSEA.

The chain recombines TRBV27 with TRBJ2-7, with 8 positions matching TRBD1. The CDR3 runs to 13 residues. J lost 6 bases, V lost 3 bases, and 4 bases had no gene match. Germline CDR1 reads MNHEY; CDR2 reads SMNVEV (reference sequence). CDR3 nucleotides: TGTGCCAGCAGTTTGGAGACAGGGGCCGAGCAGTACTTC. Protein product: CASSLETGAEQYF.